One and the same sample provided the 23 T cell receptor beta chains below, sequenced in a study of cytomegalovirus exposure and HLA in healthy donors. The repertoire was sequenced with immunoSEQ multiplex PCR; TCRdb's copy has only in-frame clones and lacks some. This sample yields 150,000 to 200,000 clones, of which 85% to 90% are seen a single time; around 5% belongs to the top ten. The sample consisted of PBMCs. These receptors were obtained from a woman between 25 and 40 years old in good health and CMV-seronegative.

This chain joins TRBV7-8 and TRBJ2-7; D may match TRBD1 or TRBD2 (5 bases each). The ends were cut back, 5 bases at V and 3 bases at J, with 14 bases in the middle. The CDR3 covers 14 residues. Germline-derived CDR1 and CDR2 are SGHVS and FQNEAQ. CDR3 DNA: TGTGCCAGCAGCCTAGGGACCGCTAACTACGAGCAGTACTTC. Residues: CASSLGTANYEQYF.

This chain links TRBV6-6 with TRBJ2-7, with 9 bases aligning to TRBD2. The germline V gene has CDR1 MNHNY and CDR2 SVGAGI (reference sequence). J was trimmed by 6 bases and V by 5 bases; bases with no gene match: 8. This CDR3 spans 14 amino acids. CDR3 protein: CASSRAGGPVEQYF. CDR3 bases: TGTGCCAGCAGTCGAGCGGGGGGCCCAGTCGAGCAGTACTTC.

This clone was detected once. The chain employs TRBV29-1 and TRBJ1-1; weak D call: TRBD1 (6 bases). The CDR3 has 11 residues. Looked up from germline, CDR1 is SQVTM and CDR2 is ANQGSEA. Here the CDR3 DNA reads TGCAGTCAGGGGTACGACACTGAAGCTTTCTTT. Amino acid sequence: CSQGYDTEAFF.

The chain joins TRBV4-1 to TRBJ2-3; the match to TRBD1 covers 9 bases. Trimming removed 2 bases from V and 6 bases from J; junction bases left unmatched: 6. Germline CDR1 MGHRA, CDR2 YSYEKL. The CDR3 length is 15 residues. The CDR3, as DNA: TGCGCCAGCAGCCAACAATACAGGGGGCACGATACGCAGTATTTT. It specifies CASSQQYRGHDTQYF.

V usage is TRBV7-8 and J usage is TRBJ2-7, with 9 bases fitting TRBD1. The germline CDR1 and CDR2 sequences are SGHVS and FQNEAQ. The CDR3 length is 16 residues. Losses at the gene ends were 0 bases for V and 2 bases for J; bases not matched to a gene: 5. CDR3: CASSLALWDRAYEQYF. The CDR3, as DNA: TGTGCCAGCAGCTTAGCGCTGTGGGACAGGGCCTACGAGCAGTACTTC.

This clone was recorded a few times. The chain joins TRBV5-1 to TRBJ1-2; D may be TRBD1 (5 bases). Per germline, CDR1 SGHRS and CDR2 YFSETQ. Trimming stripped 4 bases from V and 6 bases from J, with 19 bases between. The CDR3 has 15 residues. The CDR3 sequence: CASSPREGGLDGYTF. For the CDR3, the DNA is TGCGCCAGCAGCCCCAGGGAGGGAGGGTTGGATGGCTACACCTTC.

The chain links TRBV12-2 to TRBJ1-5. TRBV12-2 is classified as a pseudogene. There are 13 residues in the CDR3. Here the CDR3 DNA reads TGTGCAAGTCGCTTGCTTCGCGATCAGCCCCAGCATTTT. This translates into CASRLLRDQPQHF.

In the case of this clone: Additional DNA sequences in this sample encode the identical CDR3. The rearrangement links TRBV5-1 to TRBJ2-7, with D possibly matching TRBD1 (5 bases). Trimming took 0 bases from V and 3 from J, leaving 10 bases between them. Per the germline V gene, CDR1 is SGHRS and CDR2 is YFSETQ. CDR3 length: 14 amino acids. The CDR3 here is CASSLAGQGYEQYF. The DNA for the CDR3 is TGCGCCAGCAGCTTGGCGGGTCAGGGCTACGAGCAGTACTTC.

J is TRBJ2-7 and V is TRBV7-8; a possible D gene is TRBD1 (7 bases). This CDR3 is 16 amino acids long. The germline V gene has CDR1 SGHVS and CDR2 FQNEAQ. Trimming left V 7 bases short and J 3 bases short, with 22 bases between. CDR3 sequence reads: CASIPGGQGGYYEQYF. CDR3 nucleotide sequence: TGTGCCAGCATCCCAGGGGGGCAGGGGGGATACTACGAGCAGTACTTC.

This clone was seen once. V gene TRBV29-1 combines with J gene TRBJ1-1, with D possibly TRBD1 on 5 matching bases. Trimming left V 7 bases short and J 4 bases short, with 10 bases between. CDR1 is SQVTM and CDR2 is ANQGSEA in the germline V gene. CDR3 length: 11 residues. The CDR3 sequence: CSGGGGTEAFF. The CDR3 region has the DNA TGCAGCGGCGGGGGGGGCACTGAAGCTTTCTTT.

The chain recombines TRBV25-1 with TRBJ2-2, with D perhaps matching TRBD2 (6 bases). V was cut by 6 bases and J by 3 bases, with 23 bases left in between. CDR3 size: 18 residues. The V gene's germline CDR1 is MGHDK and CDR2 SYGVNS. CDR3 sequence reads: CASRSHSGDEGYTGELFF. The CDR3 region has the DNA TGTGCCAGCAGGTCGCATAGCGGAGACGAAGGGTACACCGGGGAGCTGTTTTTT.

The J gene is TRBJ2-6, the V gene TRBV16; no clear D. There are 15 residues in the CDR3. Germline CDR1 is KGHSY and CDR2 is FQNENV. The ends were cut back, 2 bases at V and 0 bases at J, with 5 bases in the middle. The CDR3 bases are TGTGCCAGCAGCCAAGAGTTCTCTGGGGCCAACGTCCTGACTTTC. Residues: CASSQEFSGANVLTF.

A few counts support this clone. This sequence joins TRBV18 and TRBJ2-6; the D gene is possibly TRBD1 (5 bases). The CDR3 is 13 residues long. CDR1 and CDR2 from the germline V gene are KGHSH and LQKENI. Deletions cut 8 bases from V and 0 bases from J, with 5 bases between. Here the CDR3 DNA reads TGTGCCAGCCAGGGCTCTGGGGCCAACGTCCTGACTTTC. This codes for CASQGSGANVLTF.

The rearrangement joins TRBV5-8 to TRBJ1-2, with a tentative D call TRBD1 (5 bases). This CDR3 has 15 amino acids. V dropped 4 bases and J dropped 0 bases, with 13 bases sitting between them. Germline V gene sequence: CDR1 SGHTS, CDR2 YDEGEE. CDR3 in amino acids: CASSLGTVTNYGYTF. CDR3 DNA: TGTGCCAGCAGCCTGGGGACCGTAACTAACTATGGCTACACCTTC.

This clone was recorded once. V and J are TRBV7-9 and TRBJ2-5; 12 nucleotides line up with TRBD2. The length of the CDR3 is 14 residues. Germline assignment: CDR1 SEHNR and CDR2 FQNEAQ (reference sequence). J gave up 5 bases and V 6 bases, and 4 bases lay outside the gene matches. The CDR3 nucleotides are TGTGCCAGCAGGACTAGCGGGAGCGGTGAGACCCAGTACTTC. Translating it yields CASRTSGSGETQYF.

The sample holds a few counts of this clone. CDR3 sequence (DNA): TGTGCCAGCAGCCTTCACACCCAGGGGAATGAGCAGTTCTTC. Its translation: CASSLHTQGNEQFF. The chain recombines TRBV7-2 with TRBJ2-1; perhaps TRBD1 as D (6 bases). Per germline, CDR1 SGHTA and CDR2 FQGNSA. Trimming took 5 bases from V and 7 from J, leaving 15 bases between them. This CDR3 is 14 amino acids long.

This sequence joins TRBV7-9 and TRBJ2-1; D gene uncertain. Germline loops: CDR1 SEHNR, CDR2 FQNEAQ (reference sequence). The CDR3 extends over 12 amino acids. V lost 2 bases, J lost 10 bases, and 9 bases lay in between. CDR3 bases: TGTGCCAGCAGCTTATCCGGTAGGGAGCAGTTCTTC. Translation gives CASSLSGREQFF.

The rearrangement links TRBV7-3 to TRBJ2-2; 8 nucleotides agree with TRBD2. The CDR3 runs 17 residues. The germline V gene encodes CDR1 SGHTA and CDR2 FQGTGA. The junction had 11 bases not matched to a gene; V was cut back by 3 bases and J by 5 bases. CDR3 in DNA: TGTGCCAGCAGCTTCGGCCAGCGGGGGACTCCTACCGGGGAGCTGTTTTTT. Encoded protein: CASSFGQRGTPTGELFF.

The CDR3 sequence: CASSSSSGTRYTGELFF. For the CDR3, the DNA is TGTGCCAGCAGCTCCTCTTCCGGGACTAGATACACCGGGGAGCTGTTTTTT. This chain links TRBV7-3 with TRBJ2-2, with 8 bases that match TRBD2. V was clipped by 4 bases and J by 3 bases; unmatched bases: 10. The CDR3 totals 17 residues. Per germline, CDR1 SGHTA and CDR2 FQGTGA.

This clone was counted a few times. The chain recombines TRBV29-1 with TRBJ1-1; the D is unclear. Trimming left V 4 bases short and J 0 bases short, with 9 bases between. Germline loops: CDR1 SQVTM, CDR2 ANQGSEA. The CDR3 length is 13 residues. The CDR3 region has the DNA TGCAGCGTTGGGGTCGGATTGAACACTGAAGCTTTCTTT. It yields the protein CSVGVGLNTEAFF.

This clone is a singleton in its sample. V usage is TRBV9 and J usage is TRBJ2-5; perhaps TRBD1 as D (6 bases). Germline-derived CDR1 and CDR2 are SGDLS and YYNGEE. The germline V and J ends were trimmed by 6 bases and 3 bases, with 18 bases remaining between them. The CDR3 contains 15 residues. The DNA for the CDR3 is TGTGCCAGCACCAGTTCAGGGACAACGAAAGAGACCCAGTACTTC. This codes for CASTSSGTTKETQYF.

The chain couples TRBV28 to TRBJ1-5; D gene ambiguous. V lost 2 bases and J lost 4, with 15 bases in between. Germline V gene sequence: CDR1 MDHEN, CDR2 SYDVKM. The CDR3 consists of 16 residues. The CDR3 DNA reads TGTGCCAGCAGTTTACTCGAGGGAGGGTGGAATCAGCCCCAGCATTTT. This encodes CASSLLEGGWNQPQHF.

The J gene is TRBJ2-2, the V gene TRBV6-6, with 12 nucleotides matching TRBD2. CDR3 length: 16 residues. Germline CDR1 MNHNY, CDR2 SVGAGI (reference sequence). With 4 bases clipped from V and 6 bases from J, the junction kept 6 bases outside the gene matches. The CDR3 coding sequence is TGTGCCAGCAGTTCCCCGCTAGCGGGGGGGCCCGGGGAGCTGTTTTTT. Amino acids: CASSSPLAGGPGELFF.